Listed below are T cell receptor beta chains from one sample, sequenced in a study of OX40 agonist ivuxolimab in advanced cancers. The repertoire was sequenced with immunoSEQ multiplex PCR; TCRdb's copy has only in-frame clones and lacks some. The sample has roughly 50,000 clones; 77% are singletons. Specimen: CD4+ or CD8+ T cells sorted from blood, collected in a trial of the OX40 agonist ivuxolimab. The receptors originated from an adult with an advanced solid tumor such as melanoma, head and neck, liver or kidney cancer. Each CDR3 is given with its conserved first and last residue. The D gene is left open where the match is weak. Some rows mark clone size as missing; the rest say once, few, many or name a class of expanded clone.

few,TRBD2,TRBV5-6,TRBJ2-7,TGTGCCAGCAGCTTGGTTGGGGGGGAAACCTACGAGCAGTACTTC,CASSLVGGETYEQYF
.,TRBD1,TRBV7-2,TRBJ1-2,TGTGCCAGCAGCCGAGACACAGGGGCGGGAGGCTACACCTTC,CASSRDTGAGGYTF
once,.,TRBV7-9,TRBJ1-1,TGTGCCAGCAGCTTAGCCGAGACAGCAAACACTGAAGCTTTCTTT,CASSLAETANTEAFF
.,TRBD2,TRBV29-1,TRBJ2-7,TGCAGCGTAGGGACTATCTCCTACGAGCAGTACTTC,CSVGTISYEQYF
once,TRBD1,TRBV5-1,TRBJ2-1,TGCGCCAGCAGCCCCAGGACAGGCTCAAGGGATGAGCAGTTCTTC,CASSPRTGSRDEQFF
.,.,TRBV28,TRBJ2-7,TGTGCCAGCAGTTTAAGGTCAGGGGGGGCCTACGAGCAGTACTTC,CASSLRSGGAYEQYF
few,.,TRBV27,TRBJ1-5,TGTGCCAGCAGCCCCCTCATCCCAGGTCAGCCCCAGCATTTT,CASSPLIPGQPQHF
few,.,TRBV4-2,TRBJ1-5,TGTGCCAGCAGCCAAGATTGGGAATGGGGTCAGCCCCAGCATTTT,CASSQDWEWGQPQHF
.,TRBD1,TRBV5-1,TRBJ2-2,TGCGCCAGCAGCCCGACAGGGTACGGCACCGGGGAGCTGTTTTTT,CASSPTGYGTGELFF
.,.,TRBV2,TRBJ2-7,TGTGCCAGCAGTGGTGGTAGCTCCTACGAGCAGTACTTC,CASSGGSSYEQYF
.,.,TRBV28,TRBJ2-1,TGTGCCAGCAGTTTATCTTTCATCGGGGGAGCGAACTACAATGAGCAGTTCTTC,CASSLSFIGGANYNEQFF
few,TRBD1,TRBV7-8,TRBJ2-1,TGTGCCAGCAGCACACAGGGGAATGAGCAGTTCTTC,CASSTQGNEQFF
.,.,TRBV6-6,TRBJ2-1,TGTGCCAGCAGCCTGTTTTGGCACGCCAATGAGCAGTTCTTC,CASSLFWHANEQFF
.,TRBD1,TRBV5-1,TRBJ2-6,TGCGCCAGCAGTGGACAGGGCTCAGCTGGGGCCAACGTCCTGACTTTC,CASSGQGSAGANVLTF
.,.,TRBV9,TRBJ2-2,TGTGCCAGCAGCGTAACTGCGCAGGGGTCGAACACCGGGGAGCTGTTTTTT,CASSVTAQGSNTGELFF
.,.,TRBV18,TRBJ1-5,TGTGCCAGTCAAGGACAGCTCAATCAGCCCCAGCATTTT,CASQGQLNQPQHF
.,TRBD1,TRBV7-9,TRBJ2-1,TGTGCCAGCAGCTTACGCCACATTACAGGGGCAAAGTTTCGCGATGAGCAGTTCTTC,CASSLRHITGAKFRDEQFF
.,TRBD2,TRBV6-1,TRBJ2-1,TGTGCCAGCCTAGCGGTCAGCTCCTACAATGAGCAGTTCTTC,CASLAVSSYNEQFF
.,TRBD2,TRBV4-2,TRBJ2-7,TGTGCCAGCAGCCAAGGCGGGACTAGCGGGCACTACGAGCAGTACTTC,CASSQGGTSGHYEQYF
.,.,TRBV7-6,TRBJ1-2,TGTGCCAGCAGCCGGACTGATTCTATAAGCTACACCTTC,CASSRTDSISYTF
.,TRBD2,TRBV5-1,TRBJ2-7,TGCGCCAGCAGCTTGGTGGCGACTAGCGGCTACGAGCAGTACTTC,CASSLVATSGYEQYF
.,.,TRBV5-6,TRBJ1-1,TGTGCCAGCAGCTTGAACAGGGCTACTGAAGCTTTCTTT,CASSLNRATEAFF
.,TRBD2,TRBV5-4,TRBJ2-1,TGTGCCAGCAGCTTGGAGGCGGGAGGCCACAATGAGCAGTTCTTC,CASSLEAGGHNEQFF
.,TRBD1,TRBV5-1,TRBJ1-2,TGCGCCAGCAGCGCAGGGACAGACTATGGCTACACCTTC,CASSAGTDYGYTF
.,.,TRBV11-2,TRBJ2-6,TGTGCCAGCAGCTCCCACCGGCCCGTCCTGACTTTC,CASSSHRPVLTF
.,.,TRBV28,TRBJ1-2,TGTGCCAGCAGCCTCGGCGATTCGAGAGGCGGCTATGGCTACACCTTC,CASSLGDSRGGYGYTF